This T cell receptor beta chain is from a study of siplizumab effects on memory and regulatory T cells. Study conclusions and caveats: The study found naive T cells seemingly more diverse than memory cells and seemingly major alloresponse contributors.

Comments on this clone: Its antigen is unknown.

Germline V gene lookup returns CDR1 SGHAT and CDR2 FQDESV (reference sequence). V lost 3 bases to trimming and J lost 3 bases, with 8 bases between them. This CDR3 has 13 residues. The table came from immunoSEQ multiplex PCR; TCRdb's copy has only in-frame clones and leaves some out. The sample has more than 85,000 clones; 75% to 90% are singletons. The TCR was taken from a human donor in good health. J is TRBJ2-5 and V is TRBV11-1; no clear D. Sequenced material: CD4+ T cells sorted from blood. CDR3 DNA: TGTGCCAGCAGCTTGGGCAGAGAAGAGACCCAGTACTTC. Protein: CASSLGREETQYF.